These 11 T cell receptor beta chains originate from one sample sequenced in a study of blood T cell repertoires in COVID-19. Produced via immunoSEQ multiplex PCR; TCRdb's table is partial and in-frame only. The profile shows around 99,000 clones, 84% of them singletons. The sample consisted of peripheral blood. The receptor set was obtained from a human donor in a cohort sampled during active COVID-19.

The chain carries TRBV9 and TRBJ2-5; 9 bases map to TRBD1. This CDR3 spans 14 amino acids. Unmatched junction bases numbered 7, after V lost 5 bases and J lost 5 bases. Germline V gene data show CDR1 as SGDLS and CDR2 as YYNGEE. For the CDR3, the DNA is TGTGCCAGCAGTACCACAGGGGGCGGGGAGACCCAGTACTTC. Protein product: CASSTTGGGETQYF.

V and J are TRBV15 and TRBJ2-5; D perhaps matches TRBD2 (5 bases). CDR1 LNHNV and CDR2 YYDKDF come from the germline V gene (reference sequence). The CDR3 extends over 18 amino acids. The ends were cut back, 1 base at V and 5 bases at J, with 23 bases in the middle. DNA for the CDR3: TGTGCCACCAGCAGAGGGTTAGCGTGGTCCGGCGTTGGGGAGACCCAGTACTTC. Protein product: CATSRGLAWSGVGETQYF. The whole variable domain, remainder taken from reference TRBV15 and TRBJ2-5, is DAMVIQNPRYQVTQFGKPVTLSCSQTLNHNVMYWYQQKSSQAPKLLFHYYDKDFNNEADTPDNFQSRRPNTSFCFLDIRSPGLGDTAMYLCATSRGLAWSGVGETQYFGPGTRLLVL.

This sequence joins TRBV5-4 and TRBJ2-1; 14 bases line up with TRBD2. Per the germline V gene, CDR1 is SGHNT and CDR2 is YYREEE (reference sequence). The CDR3 is made up of 17 amino acids. V shed 4 bases and J 6 bases; nucleotides not matched to a gene: 9. CDR3 sequence (DNA): TGTGCCAGCAGCGCCGCCGGGACTAGCGGGAGCTTCAATGAGCAGTTCTTC. This codes for CASSAAGTSGSFNEQFF.

The chain employs TRBV24-1 and TRBJ1-2, with 8 bases identical to TRBD1. CDR3 length: 16 amino acids. Germline V gives CDR1 KGHDR, CDR2 SFDVKD. Trimming removed 4 bases from V and 4 bases from J; junction bases left unmatched: 10. The CDR3 here is CATSDKTGQGPYGYTF. In DNA, the CDR3 is TGTGCCACCAGTGACAAAACTGGACAGGGTCCCTATGGCTACACCTTC.

This rearrangement joins TRBV14 to TRBJ2-3, with 13 positions matching TRBD2. The CDR3 has 19 residues. Germline values: CDR1 SGHDN, CDR2 FVKESK. Trimming at V came to 4 bases and at J to 1 base, leaving 11 bases not matched to a gene. As DNA, the CDR3 is TGTGCCAGCAGCCTCCTGGTGGGACTAGCGGGGCCCGGCACAGATACGCAGTATTTT. Its translation is CASSLLVGLAGPGTDTQYF.

This clone has just one count. The chain carries TRBV6-2 or TRBV6-3 and TRBJ2-3; 13 positions match TRBD2. J lost 3 bases, V lost 2 bases, and 14 bases had no gene match. Germline CDR1 reads MNHEY; CDR2 reads SVGEGT. This CDR3 is built from 20 residues. The CDR3 coding sequence is TGTGCCAGCAGTTACACGATCCCGACTAGCGGGAGGACGGTGACAGATACGCAGTATTTT. It specifies CASSYTIPTSGRTVTDTQYF.

V usage is TRBV4-3 and J usage is TRBJ2-3, with D unresolved. The ends were cut back, 3 bases at V and 2 bases at J, with 6 bases in the middle. The CDR3 length is 13 residues. The germline gives CDR1 LGHNA, CDR2 YSLEER. The CDR3 is CASSQTHTDTQYF. CDR3 bases: TGCGCCAGCAGCCAGACACACACAGATACGCAGTATTTT.

J is TRBJ2-5 and V is TRBV7-9; 9 bases match TRBD2. This CDR3 spans 15 amino acids. Germline CDR1 SEHNR, CDR2 FQNEAQ (reference sequence). The trim removed 7 bases at V and 4 bases at J, leaving 10 bases unmatched. The CDR3 nucleotides are TGTGCCAGCACCTCGGCGGGAGGGCTGGGAGAGACCCAGTACTTC. This codes for CASTSAGGLGETQYF.

V and J are TRBV7-2 and TRBJ1-1; D ambiguous. The germline V gene has CDR1 SGHTA and CDR2 FQGNSA. The V gene lost 5 bases and the J gene lost 1 base, with 17 bases spanning the gap. The CDR3 runs to 16 residues. The CDR3, as DNA: TGTGCCAGCAGCCGCCGAGGTGGAGCAGCGAACACTGAAGCTTTCTTT. It codes for CASSRRGGAANTEAFF.

The chain is built from TRBV7-9 and TRBJ1-1, with a weak D call TRBD1 (5 bases). Deletions cut 7 bases from V and 2 bases from J, with 11 bases between. The CDR3 totals 13 residues. CDR1 and CDR2 (germline): SEHNR, FQNEAQ (reference sequence). CDR3 nucleotide sequence: TGTGCCAGCACCGTGACAGCAAACACTGAAGCTTTCTTT. As protein: CASTVTANTEAFF.

The V gene is TRBV30, the J gene TRBJ1-2; TRBD1 matches 9 bases. The CDR3 has 13 amino acids. The J segment lost 7 bases and the V segment lost 1 base, leaving 4 bases of the junction unmatched. Germline V gene sequence: CDR1 GTSNPN, CDR2 SVGIG (reference sequence). CDR3 residues: CAWSAQGAFGYTF. CDR3 sequence (DNA): TGTGCCTGGAGTGCACAGGGGGCGTTTGGCTACACCTTC.